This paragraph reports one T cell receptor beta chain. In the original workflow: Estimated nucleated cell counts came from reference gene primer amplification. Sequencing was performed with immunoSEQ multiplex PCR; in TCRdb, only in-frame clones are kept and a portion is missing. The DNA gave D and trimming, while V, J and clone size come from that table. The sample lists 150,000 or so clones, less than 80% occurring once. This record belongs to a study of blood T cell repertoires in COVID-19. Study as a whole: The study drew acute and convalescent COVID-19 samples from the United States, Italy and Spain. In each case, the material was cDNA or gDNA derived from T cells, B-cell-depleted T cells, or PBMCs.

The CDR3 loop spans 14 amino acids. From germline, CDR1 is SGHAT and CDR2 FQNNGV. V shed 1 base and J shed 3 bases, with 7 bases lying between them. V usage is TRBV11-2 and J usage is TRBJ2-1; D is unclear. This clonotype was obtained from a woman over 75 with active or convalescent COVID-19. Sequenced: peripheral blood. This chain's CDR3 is CASSLAGSYNEQFF. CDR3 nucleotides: TGTGCCAGCAGCTTAGCTGGCAGCTACAATGAGCAGTTCTTC.